These 11 T cell receptor beta chains originate from one sample sequenced in a study of blood T cell repertoires in COVID-19. Assay: immunoSEQ multiplex PCR; the TCRdb copy retains only in-frame clones and omits some. The sample consists of more than 250,000 clones, roughly 86% of them appearing once. Sequencing was carried out using peripheral blood. The origin of the receptors is a woman aged 30 to 39 who had recovered from COVID-19.

The chain links TRBV7-9 to TRBJ2-2, with 10 nucleotides matching TRBD2. V was clipped by 1 base and J by 7 bases; unmatched bases: 6. CDR1 SEHNR and CDR2 FQNEAQ come from the germline V gene (reference sequence). The CDR3 consists of 16 residues. The CDR3 sequence is CASSLVLAGGVGELFF. In nucleotides, the CDR3 is TGTGCCAGCAGCTTAGTATTAGCGGGAGGCGTCGGGGAGCTGTTTTTT.

The chain employs TRBV15 and TRBJ2-2; D may be TRBD1 (5 bases). The CDR3 loop spans 14 amino acids. CDR1 LNHNV and CDR2 YYDKDF come from the germline V gene (reference sequence). V was shortened by 8 bases and J by 10 bases, with 20 bases between the two germline ends. CDR3 nucleotide sequence: TGTGCCACCCGCGCTATCAACCAGGGAAAGGAGCTGTTTTTT. Encoded protein: CATRAINQGKELFF.

The genes are TRBV28 and TRBJ1-4, with D perhaps matching TRBD1 (5 bases). From germline, CDR1 is MDHEN and CDR2 SYDVKM. The V end was cut by 4 bases, the J end by 1 base, with 16 bases between. This CDR3 is 17 amino acids long. The CDR3 DNA sequence: TGTGCCAGCAGTTCCGGGACTAGCCTGTTAACTAATGAAAAACTGTTTTTT. It yields the protein CASSSGTSLLTNEKLFF.

The chain links TRBV6-5 to TRBJ1-2; the match to TRBD1 covers 8 bases. With 8 bases clipped from V and 3 bases from J, the junction kept 5 bases outside the gene matches. This CDR3 has 13 residues. Looked up from germline, CDR1 is MNHEY and CDR2 is SVGAGI. The chain's CDR3 is CASLGTGYYGYTF. In DNA, the CDR3 is TGTGCCAGCCTGGGGACAGGCTACTATGGCTACACCTTC.

As concerns this clone: An end of the junction differs from the germline gene, which may be a read error. V gene TRBV19 combines with J gene TRBJ1-2, with TRBD1 matching over 9 bases. The CDR3 covers 12 residues. Germline V CDR1 and CDR2: LNHDA, SQIVND (reference sequence). This chain's CDR3 is CASSIGGTGNAF. The CDR3 bases are TGTGCCAGTAGTATCGGAGGGACAGGGAACGCCTTC.

The chain joins TRBV5-6 to TRBJ1-1, with D possibly matching TRBD1 (5 bases). Germline lookup yields CDR1 SGHDT and CDR2 YYEEEE. V gave up 3 bases and J gave up 4 bases, with 13 bases separating them. The CDR3 is made up of 14 amino acids. CDR3 nucleotide sequence: TGTGCCAGCAGCTGGGACGGGGGACTCACTGAAGCTTTCTTT. Protein sequence: CASSWDGGLTEAFF.

The chain joins TRBV6-4 to TRBJ2-3, with TRBD2 matching 7 bases. With V trimmed by 6 bases and J by 0 bases, 18 bases remained unmatched. Germline lookup yields CDR1 MRHNA and CDR2 SNTAGT. The CDR3 length is 19 residues. The CDR3 DNA sequence: TGTGCCAGCAGGCCCGCGGGGACGGGGGGACCATCTAGCACAGATACGCAGTATTTT. This sequence encodes CASRPAGTGGPSSTDTQYF.

This chain connects TRBV19 to TRBJ2-7, with TRBD2 matching 7 bases. J lost 7 bases, V lost 9 bases, and 15 bases had no gene match. The CDR3 is 14 residues long. Germline V lookup: CDR1 LNHDA, CDR2 SQIVND (reference sequence). CDR3 region: CASSRDLTGREQYF. The CDR3 nucleotides are TGTGCCAGCTCCCGGGACTTAACCGGGAGGGAGCAGTACTTC.

The rearrangement links TRBV6-1 to TRBJ1-5, with D unresolved. V lost 1 base and J 3 bases, leaving 10 bases between the germline ends. Germline V gene sequence: CDR1 MNHNS, CDR2 SASEGT. The CDR3 consists of 15 residues. DNA for the CDR3: TGTGCCAGCAGTGAAGTAGGAGGCCCCAATCAGCCCCAGCATTTT. Translation gives CASSEVGGPNQPQHF.

The CDR3 DNA sequence: TGTGCCAGCAGCTTAGCGACCCCGCCGGGTAACATTCAGTACTTC. As protein: CASSLATPPGNIQYF. The J gene is TRBJ2-4, the V gene TRBV7-2; D is unclear. Looked up from germline, CDR1 is SGHTA and CDR2 is FQGNSA. This CDR3 has 15 residues. Trimming cost V 0 bases and J 7 bases, with 13 bases left between them.

V and J are TRBV4-1 and TRBJ2-3; D is ambiguous. This CDR3 has 14 residues. V was shortened by 1 base and J by 4 bases, with 9 bases between the two germline ends. Germline CDR1 reads MGHRA; CDR2 reads YSYEKL. Written as DNA, the CDR3 is TGCGCCAGCAGCCAAGCTAGTCCCTCAGATACGCAGTATTTT. Protein sequence: CASSQASPSDTQYF.